These 32 T cell receptor beta chains were sequenced from one sample in a study of metastatic and nonmetastatic thyroid tumors. Every patient underwent thyroid surgery untreated. TCRdb used MiXCR to call clones anew from the PCR reads. The table includes tens of thousands of clones, roughly 12% detected once. The sequencing input was blood. The receptor set was obtained from a male donor with papillary thyroid cancer or a benign thyroid nodule (not recorded which). Some clones in this sample may be carry-over from other donors' samples.

This clone has ten or more counts. This sequence joins TRBV20-1 and TRBJ2-1, with D perhaps matching TRBD2 (6 bases). Germline V gene sequence: CDR1 DFQATT, CDR2 SNEGSKA (reference sequence). V dropped 6 bases and J dropped 10 bases, with 16 bases sitting between them. This CDR3 has 12 residues. CDR3: CSAPKRVREQFF. The CDR3 DNA sequence: TGCAGTGCCCCAAAGCGGGTTCGCGAGCAGTTCTTC.

This clone has just a few counts. The J gene is TRBJ2-5, the V gene TRBV11-3; D gene uncertain. CDR3 length equals 15 residues. Germline CDR1 is SGHNT and CDR2 is YENEEA. V was pared by 5 bases and J by 2 bases, with 15 bases between. The CDR3 sequence is CASSRRRRKQETQYF. The CDR3 region has the DNA TGTGCCAGCAGCAGGAGACGGAGAAAGCAAGAGACCCAGTACTTC.

The table lists this clone with a few counts. The CDR3 reads CASSLVGAVCNQPQHF. For the CDR3, the DNA is TGTGCCAGCAGTTTAGTAGGGGCGGTGTGCAATCAGCCCCAGCATTTT. The rearrangement links TRBV12-3 or TRBV12-4 to TRBJ1-5; D may be TRBD1 (5 bases). The CDR3 spans 16 residues. V gave up 1 base and J gave up 2 bases, with 12 bases separating them.

This clone was picked up many times. This chain links TRBV5-1 with TRBJ1-1; TRBD1 aligns across 7 bases. Germline V gives CDR1 SGHRS, CDR2 YFSETQ. The CDR3 runs to 15 residues. The trim removed 3 bases at V and 5 bases at J, leaving 10 bases unmatched. The CDR3 is CASSSNSGGGTEAFF. The DNA of the CDR3 is TGCGCCAGCAGCTCCAACTCAGGGGGAGGAACTGAAGCTTTCTTT.

This clone was recorded at least ten times. This chain links TRBV28 with TRBJ2-7; weak D call: TRBD2 (7 bases). Deletions cut 4 bases from V and 5 bases from J, with 18 bases between. The V gene's germline CDR1 is MDHEN and CDR2 SYDVKM. CDR3 length: 15 amino acids. The chain's CDR3 is CASSSLGGRGHEQYF. CDR3 DNA sequence: TGTGCCAGCAGTTCCCTCGGGGGGCGGGGGCACGAGCAGTACTTC.

This clone appeared many times. This chain connects TRBV7-8 to TRBJ1-3; 7 nucleotides match TRBD1. The CDR3 spans 14 residues. Per germline, CDR1 SGHVS and CDR2 FQNEAQ. V lost 5 bases and J lost 4; bases outside the gene matches: 5. CDR3 loop: CASSAHRGGNTIYF. CDR3 sequence (DNA): TGTGCCAGCAGCGCCCACAGGGGCGGAAACACCATATATTTT. The whole variable domain, filled in from reference TRBV7-8 and TRBJ1-3, reads GAGVSQSPRYKVAKRGQDVALRCDPISGHVSLFWYQQALGQGPEFLTYFQNEAQLDKSGLPSDRFFAERPEGSVSTLKIQRTQQEDSAVYLCASSAHRGGNTIYFGEGSWLTVV.

In its sample, this clone was seen many times. The chain has TRBV30 and TRBJ1-2; D is unresolved. The CDR3 covers 13 residues. V was cut by 0 bases and J by 2 bases, with 7 bases left in between. The germline V gene encodes CDR1 GTSNPN and CDR2 SVGIG (reference sequence). CDR3 region: CAWSVHRNYGYTF. DNA of the CDR3: TGTGCCTGGAGTGTACACAGAAACTATGGCTACACCTTC.

In this sample, this clone turned up many times. The V call is TRBV6-2 or TRBV6-3, the J call TRBJ1-1, with unresolved D. Germline V lookup: CDR1 MNHEY, CDR2 SVGEGT. V lost 7 bases and J 7 bases, leaving 22 bases between the germline ends. The CDR3 has 15 residues. CDR3 loop: CASNPEFTSQDEAFF. CDR3 coding DNA: TGTGCCAGCAACCCCGAATTTACCTCCCAGGATGAAGCTTTCTTT.

This clone has a count of ten or more. The V and J genes are TRBV15 and TRBJ2-7; D is unresolved. Germline CDR1 reads LNHNV; CDR2 reads YYDKDF (reference sequence). The CDR3 sequence is 15 residues long. V shed 5 bases and J shed 6 bases, with 20 bases lying between them. CDR3 sequence (DNA): TGTGCCACCAGCGCCTCGAGGACCAGGCGGACCGAGCAGTACTTC. As protein: CATSASRTRRTEQYF.

This clone was observed at least ten times. The rearrangement joins TRBV6-4 to TRBJ2-1; unclear D gene. The V end was cut by 3 bases, the J end by 3 bases, with 6 bases between. The germline gives CDR1 MRHNA, CDR2 SNTAGT. The CDR3 is made up of 13 amino acids. The CDR3 DNA reads TGTGCCAGCAGTGAGAGCAACTACAATGAGCAGTTCTTC. It codes for CASSESNYNEQFF.

Many counts were recorded for this clone. V usage is TRBV7-3 and J usage is TRBJ2-5, with 8 bases fitting TRBD2. With 0 bases clipped from V and 4 bases from J, the junction kept 1 base outside the gene matches. There are 14 residues in the CDR3. Germline V lookup: CDR1 SGHTA, CDR2 FQGTGA. CDR3 sequence: CASSLTGLGETQYF. The CDR3 nucleotides are TGTGCCAGCAGCTTAACGGGACTAGGAGAGACCCAGTACTTC.

This clone was found many times. The chain combines TRBV3-1 with TRBJ2-1; perhaps TRBD2 as D (6 bases). CDR1 LGHDT and CDR2 YNNKEL come from the germline V gene (reference sequence). The CDR3 is made up of 11 amino acids. V shed 6 bases and J shed 7 bases, with 7 bases lying between them. CDR3 in DNA: TGTGCCAGCAGACTAGCAAATGAGCAGTTCTTC. Translating it yields CASRLANEQFF.

The chain has TRBV5-4 and TRBJ2-2; 9 nucleotides agree with TRBD2. Germline CDR1 reads SGHNT; CDR2 reads YYREEE (reference sequence). The CDR3 has 15 amino acids. J lost 7 bases, V lost 4 bases, and 8 bases had no gene match. The CDR3 reads CASSPLREGIGELFF. The CDR3 coding sequence is TGTGCCAGCAGCCCCCTGCGGGAGGGGATCGGGGAGCTGTTTTTT.

This clone showed up many times. The chain employs TRBV20-1 and TRBJ2-4; a possible D gene is TRBD1 (5 bases). The CDR3 spans 14 residues. V was clipped by 5 bases and J by 3 bases, with 14 bases between them. CDR1 DFQATT and CDR2 SNEGSKA come from the germline V gene (reference sequence). CDR3 DNA: TGCAGTGCTCAAAGTCAGGGATTCAAAAACATTCAGTACTTC. Its translation is CSAQSQGFKNIQYF.

The chain links TRBV27 to TRBJ2-7, with D unclear. The germline V and J ends were trimmed by 4 bases and 3 bases, with 10 bases remaining between them. The CDR3 sequence is 13 residues long. Germline values: CDR1 MNHEY, CDR2 SMNVEV (reference sequence). The CDR3 region has the DNA TGTGCCAGCAGTTCCCCCAGTGTCTACGAGCAGTACTTC. It is translated as CASSSPSVYEQYF.

This clone was observed many times. The chain joins TRBV27 to TRBJ2-7; 7 bases match TRBD1. This CDR3 contains 15 residues. Germline CDR1 MNHEY, CDR2 SMNVEV (reference sequence). The J segment lost 3 bases and the V segment lost 5 bases, leaving 10 bases of the junction unmatched. In DNA form, the CDR3 reads TGTGCCAGCAGTCGGGTAGGGGGCGGCATCTACGAGCAGTACTTC. Its translation is CASSRVGGGIYEQYF.

This clone was recorded many times. This rearrangement joins TRBV5-1 to TRBJ2-7; 7 positions agree with TRBD2. V shed 0 bases, J shed 4 bases, and the junction held 7 bases outside the gene matches. This CDR3 region has 15 residues. The V gene's germline CDR1 is SGHRS and CDR2 YFSETQ. The CDR3 region is CASSLVGRTSYEQYF. The CDR3 DNA is TGCGCCAGCAGCTTGGTCGGGAGGACCTCTTACGAGCAGTACTTC.

This clone has a handful of counts. The chain links TRBV6-1 to TRBJ1-1, with TRBD1 identical over 9 bases. The CDR3 sequence is 14 residues long. The V gene's germline CDR1 is MNHNS and CDR2 SASEGT. With V trimmed by 7 bases and J by 5 bases, 8 bases remained unmatched. The CDR3 protein is CASNPWTGETEAFF. The CDR3 DNA is TGTGCCAGCAATCCCTGGACAGGGGAAACTGAAGCTTTCTTT.

Ten or more counts support this clone. The chain has TRBV5-8 and TRBJ2-7; 11 nucleotides agree with TRBD2. J gave up 4 bases and V 2 bases, and 11 bases lay outside the gene matches. This CDR3 has 17 amino acids. Germline V gives CDR1 SGHTS, CDR2 YDEGEE. CDR3 in amino acids: CASSFRFNSGRAYEQYF. CDR3 coding DNA: TGTGCCAGCAGCTTCCGTTTCAATAGCGGGAGGGCTTACGAGCAGTACTTC.

This clone was seen repeatedly, ten times or more. The chain employs TRBV6-2 or TRBV6-3 and TRBJ2-1; perhaps D is TRBD1 or TRBD2 (5 bases each). The ends were cut back, 7 bases at V and 10 bases at J, with 20 bases in the middle. This CDR3 comprises 14 residues. Germline V gene sequence: CDR1 MNHEY, CDR2 SVGEGT. The CDR3 DNA reads as TGTGCCAGCACCTCTTCGACTACTTACAGGGAGCAGTTCTTC. Residues: CASTSSTTYREQFF.

The chain joins TRBV20-1 to TRBJ2-1, with TRBD2 identical over 7 bases. The V and J ends lost 1 base and 9 bases, in that order; junction bases with no gene match: 12. Germline assignment: CDR1 DFQATT and CDR2 SNEGSKA (reference sequence). This CDR3 spans 15 amino acids. CDR3 loop: CSARGLAGDFGEQFF. CDR3 bases: TGCAGTGCTAGAGGTCTTGCGGGGGATTTTGGTGAGCAGTTCTTC.

To note about this clone: It may be a read error: a sequence one base away is much more abundant. The genes are TRBV11-2 and TRBJ2-3; 8 positions agree with TRBD2. The length of the CDR3 is 16 residues. Germline CDR1 is SGHAT and CDR2 is FQNNGV. The CDR3 reads CVSSATLAGFTDTQYF. CDR3 DNA sequence: TGTGTCAGCAGCGCTACTCTAGCGGGTTTCACAGATACGCAGTATTTT.

This clone was counted many times. A read error may explain this, as a much larger clone is one base away. Other DNA sequences within the sample encode an identical CDR3. This chain uses TRBV6-1 with TRBJ2-3; the D is unclear. The CDR3 has 13 amino acids. With 7 bases removed from V and 5 bases from J, the gap between germline ends came to 13 bases. CDR1 is MNHNS and CDR2 is SASEGT in the germline V gene. The DNA of the CDR3 is TGTGCCAGCATGTCGTCCAACGAAGATACGCAGTATTTT. This sequence encodes CASMSSNEDTQYF.

The sample holds many counts of this clone. The rearrangement joins TRBV28 to TRBJ2-2; 7 positions match TRBD1. The V gene's germline CDR1 is MDHEN and CDR2 SYDVKM. The CDR3 extends over 15 amino acids. V lost 5 bases and J lost 2; bases outside the gene matches: 5. CDR3 sequence: CASSLRDRNTGELFF. In DNA, the CDR3 is TGTGCCAGCAGTCTCCGGGACAGAAACACCGGGGAGCTGTTTTTT. The whole variable domain, remainder taken from reference TRBV28 and TRBJ2-2, is DVKVTQSSRYLVKRTGEKVFLECVQDMDHENMFWYRQDPGLGLRLIYFSYDVKMKEKGDIPEGYSVSREKKERFSLILESASTNQTSMYLCASSLRDRNTGELFFGEGSRLTVL.

This clone appeared many times. The CDR3 coding sequence is TGTGCCAGTAGTATCTCAAAGAGCTCCTACGAGCAGTACTTC. Protein: CASSISKSSYEQYF. The chain combines TRBV19 with TRBJ2-7, with D hard to call. The CDR3 runs 14 residues. V shed 3 bases and J shed 0 bases, with 9 bases lying between them. Germline V lookup: CDR1 LNHDA, CDR2 SQIVND (reference sequence).

This clone was picked up many times. The gene calls are TRBV19 and TRBJ1-5, with 7 bases fitting TRBD1. Trimming took 1 base from V and 1 from J; bases not matched to a gene: 7. CDR1 and CDR2 from the germline V gene are LNHDA and SQIVND (reference sequence). This CDR3 is 17 amino acids long. As DNA, the CDR3 is TGTGCCAGTAGTATAGCTCCCGCGGGACAGAGCAATCAGCCCCAGCATTTT. Protein sequence: CASSIAPAGQSNQPQHF.

This clone has at least ten counts. This chain connects TRBV4-3 to TRBJ1-6; D is undetermined. The CDR3 is 16 residues long. V gave up 0 bases and J gave up 4 bases, with 10 bases separating them. The germline V gene has CDR1 LGHNA and CDR2 YSLEER. CDR3 amino acids: CASSQDEAAYNSPLHF. The CDR3 DNA reads as TGCGCCAGCAGCCAAGATGAGGCGGCGTATAATTCACCCCTCCACTTT.

This clone was found many times. This chain links TRBV6-1 with TRBJ1-4; TRBD1 matches 11 bases. The germline CDR1 and CDR2 sequences are MNHNS and SASEGT. The CDR3 is 16 residues long. V lost 6 bases to trimming and J lost 0 bases; unmatched junction nucleotides: 3. The CDR3 DNA follows: TGTGCCAGCAGAGGGACAGGGGGATCAACTAATGAAAAACTGTTTTTT. This codes for CASRGTGGSTNEKLFF.

This clone was recorded many times. This chain links TRBV11-2 with TRBJ2-3; D perhaps matches TRBD2 (6 bases). The CDR3 runs 14 residues. Looked up from germline, CDR1 is SGHAT and CDR2 is FQNNGV. V lost 3 bases to trimming and J lost 0 bases, with 7 bases between them. DNA of the CDR3: TGTGCCAGCAGCTTGGGGACTAGCACAGATACGCAGTATTTT. This sequence encodes CASSLGTSTDTQYF. The full variable domain, completed using reference TRBV11-2 and TRBJ2-3, is EAGVAQSPRYKIIEKRQSVAFWCNPISGHATLYWYQQILGQGPKLLIQFQNNGVVDDSQLPKDRFSAERLKGVDSTLKIQPAKLEDSAVYLCASSLGTSTDTQYFGPGTRLTVL.

To note about this clone: A single base separates this from a much larger clone, so it may be a read error. Other nucleotide sequences from this sample produce the same CDR3. V gene TRBV11-2 combines with J gene TRBJ2-7, with 15 bases matching TRBD2. V lost 5 bases, J lost 10 bases, and 15 bases stayed unmatched. The CDR3 loop spans 17 amino acids. Germline CDR1 reads SGHAT; CDR2 reads FQNNGV. CDR3 coding DNA: TGTGCCAGCAGCCCGGGACTAGCGGGAGGAGGCGTCTACGGTCAGTACTTC. Protein: CASSPGLAGGGVYGQYF.

The J gene is TRBJ2-5, the V gene TRBV5-4; TRBD2 might be the D (5 bases). Germline CDR1 and CDR2: SGHNT and YYREEE (reference sequence). The CDR3 spans 16 residues. Trimming removed 1 base from V and 4 bases from J, with 17 bases in between. This CDR3 is CASSLRLVGGGETQYF. The CDR3 DNA sequence: TGTGCCAGCAGCTTGAGGTTGGTCGGAGGCGGAGAGACCCAGTACTTC.

This clone has a count of ten or more. The chain couples TRBV12-3 or TRBV12-4 to TRBJ2-6, with 8 bases identical to TRBD2. The V segment lost 8 bases and the J segment 0 bases; nucleotides outside the gene matches: 9. This CDR3 has 17 amino acids. The CDR3 DNA reads as TGTGCCAGCTCCCCCCGGGGGGGGAGCTCTGGGGCCAACGTCCTGACTTTC. It yields the protein CASSPRGGSSGANVLTF.